This T cell receptor beta chain was sequenced during a study of graft-versus-host responses after intestinal transplantation. Study-level information: Anti-thymocyte globulin induction was given to all recipients, followed by tacrolimus and steroids for roughly three years.

Study results and limitations: Recipient bone marrow held GvH clones, some seen earlier in ileum or blood.

Sequencing was performed with immunoSEQ multiplex PCR; in TCRdb, only in-frame clones are kept and a portion is missing. The table shows about 110,000 clones, with about nine tenths occurring only once. Only one count was recorded for this clone. Its antigen is unidentified. The germline V and J ends were trimmed by 8 bases and 3 bases, with 8 bases remaining between them. The CDR3 runs 11 residues. CDR1 is MNHEY, CDR2 SVGAGI, per germline. The sequences come from unstimulated CD4+ T cells sorted from spleen or lymph node cells, collected before transplant. The TCR comes from a human donor who was the organ donor for an intestinal transplant. The chain employs TRBV6-5 and TRBJ2-7; the D is unclear. CDR3 residues: CASFADYEQYF. CDR3 coding DNA: TGTGCCAGCTTCGCCGACTACGAGCAGTACTTC.